The T cell receptor beta chain under discussion was sequenced for a study of cytomegalovirus exposure and HLA in healthy donors. TCRdb's copy holds only in-frame clones and misses some; the assay was immunoSEQ multiplex PCR. The top ten clones hold around a tenth of a sample with over 150,000 clones, roughly 89% of them seen once. CDR3 length: 15 residues. Trimming removed 5 bases from V and 1 base from J; junction bases left unmatched: 8. Germline V gene data show CDR1 as SGHVS and CDR2 as FQNEAQ. The receptor was derived from a woman under 30 in good health and CMV-seropositive. Sequenced material: PBMCs. The chain recombines TRBV7-8 with TRBJ2-7; 7 bases align to TRBD1. CDR3 nucleotides: TGTGCCAGCAGCCCCCGACAGGGTGGATCCTACGAGCAGTACTTC. It yields the protein CASSPRQGGSYEQYF. Drawing the rest from reference TRBV7-8 and TRBJ2-7, the complete variable domain is GAGVSQSPRYKVAKRGQDVALRCDPISGHVSLFWYQQALGQGPEFLTYFQNEAQLDKSGLPSDRFFAERPEGSVSTLKIQRTQQEDSAVYLCASSPRQGGSYEQYFGPGTRLTVT.